A selection of T cell receptor beta chains follows, all from one sample in a study of control samples from healthy donors and cancer patients. Sequencing was performed with immunoSEQ multiplex PCR; in TCRdb, only in-frame clones are kept and a portion is missing. The sample has about 86,000 clones, over 85% seen once. Source material: blood. Every receptor here comes from a woman in her 30s in good health. CDR3s include the opening cysteine and the closing phenylalanine or tryptophan. The order of the fields is J gene, V gene, D gene, clone size, CDR3 DNA, CDR3 protein. D genes are given only for firm matches. The size entry is marked missing in some rows and otherwise reads once, few, many or a size class.

TRBJ1-4	TRBV3-1/TRBV3-2	NA	NA	TGTGCCAGCAGCCAAGCGGGGAGCCCTAATGAAAAACTGTTTTTT	CASSQAGSPNEKLFF
TRBJ1-5	TRBV6-6	NA	once	TGTGCCAGCAGTTACGGGTGGGGCAGCGATCAGCCCCAGCATTTT	CASSYGWGSDQPQHF
TRBJ2-7	TRBV6-5	TRBD1	NA	TGTGCCAGCAGACCCAGGGGGCGAGAGCAGTACTTC	CASRPRGREQYF
TRBJ2-1	TRBV5-1	NA	NA	TGCGCCAGCAGCCCCCGGGACGGCCCCTCCAATGAGCAGTTCTTC	CASSPRDGPSNEQFF
TRBJ2-2	TRBV7-8	TRBD2	NA	TGTGCCAGCAGCCCGAAGTGGGCGGGGGGGACGAACACCGGGGAGCTGTTTTTT	CASSPKWAGGTNTGELFF
TRBJ1-5	TRBV30	NA	NA	TGTGCCTGGGCGGACAGAATTGATCAGCCCCAGCATTTT	CAWADRIDQPQHF
TRBJ2-7	TRBV7-2	TRBD1	NA	TGTGCCAGCAGCTTAAGGCAGGGGGCAAACTACGAGCAGTACTTC	CASSLRQGANYEQYF
TRBJ2-7	TRBV3-1/TRBV3-2	TRBD2	NA	TGTGCCAGCAGCCAAGATACGGTAGCGGGGGGTAATAGGTACGAGCAGTACTTC	CASSQDTVAGGNRYEQYF
TRBJ1-6	TRBV19	TRBD1	NA	TGTGCCAGTAGTCTTCAGGGGGCAATATCACCCCTCCACTTT	CASSLQGAISPLHF
TRBJ2-2	TRBV5-1	TRBD2	once	TGCGCCAGCAGCTTGGCTAGCGGGAGCACCGGGGAGCTGTTTTTT	CASSLASGSTGELFF
TRBJ2-3	TRBV7-8	NA	NA	TGTGCCAGCAGCTTAGCGCGCCCAGGCACAGATACGCAGTATTTT	CASSLARPGTDTQYF
TRBJ2-1	TRBV7-3	NA	NA	TGTGCCAGTGTATACAAGGTCTTGGGAGGAGTCAATGAGCAGTTCTTC	CASVYKVLGGVNEQFF
TRBJ1-2	TRBV10-3	NA	NA	TGTGCCATCAGACCAGACACTGCTGGCTACACCTTC	CAIRPDTAGYTF
TRBJ2-7	TRBV6-1	NA	NA	TGTGCCAGCAGTGAAGCGCCACTAGGGACCTCCTACGAGCAGTACTTC	CASSEAPLGTSYEQYF
TRBJ2-7	TRBV3-1/TRBV3-2	NA	NA	TGTGCCAGCAGCCAAAGAATTGGCGAGCAGTACTTC	CASSQRIGEQYF
TRBJ1-1	TRBV6-5	NA	NA	TGTGCCAGCAGTCGACAGAACACTGAAGCTTTCTTT	CASSRQNTEAFF
TRBJ1-1	TRBV7-9	TRBD1	once	TGTGCCAGCAGCTTATATGTCTTGAGGACAGGGGACAACACTGAAGCTTTCTTT	CASSLYVLRTGDNTEAFF
TRBJ1-5	TRBV28	NA	NA	TGTGCCAGCAGTTTTCGGGCGGGATTATTAAATCAGCCCCAGCATTTT	CASSFRAGLLNQPQHF
TRBJ2-7	TRBV21-1	NA	NA	TGTGCCAGCAGCATCACCGCTACACGTTTCACCTACGAGCAGTACTTC	CASSITATRFTYEQYF
TRBJ1-6	TRBV7-9	TRBD1	NA	TGTGCCAGCAGCACGACAGGGGGTGGCTATAATTCACCCCTCCACTTT	CASSTTGGGYNSPLHF
TRBJ2-1	TRBV10-3	TRBD1	NA	TGTGCCATCAGCGCACCCGGGACAGGGCAGTTCTTC	CAISAPGTGQFF
TRBJ1-5	TRBV2	TRBD1	NA	TGTGCCAGCAGTTACAGGGGCATGGAGCCCCAGCATTTT	CASSYRGMEPQHF
TRBJ1-3	TRBV6-2/TRBV6-3	NA	once	TGTGCCAGCAGTTCCACCTTGAGGACACTGGATTTCTCTGGAAACACCATATATTTT	CASSSTLRTLDFSGNTIYF
TRBJ1-5	TRBV3-1/TRBV3-2	NA	NA	TGTGCCAGCAGTACGACAGGTCAACGACAGCCCCAGCATTTT	CASSTTGQRQPQHF
TRBJ2-5	TRBV19	NA	NA	TGTGCCAGTAGTATAGGGAAAGAGACCCAGTACTTC	CASSIGKETQYF
TRBJ2-3	TRBV6-5	TRBD2	NA	TGTGCCAGCAGTTCCCCCGGGAGGGCGGCAGTCATTACGCAGTATTTT	CASSSPGRAAVITQYF
TRBJ2-5	TRBV7-9	NA	NA	TGTGCCAGTGTCCTTGGCGGGAAGGGGACCCAGTACTTC	CASVLGGKGTQYF
TRBJ1-2	TRBV7-8	NA	once	TGTGCCAGCAGCTTAGCGGGGCCGGGCAGCTACTATGGCTACACCTTC	CASSLAGPGSYYGYTF
TRBJ1-2	TRBV19	NA	NA	TGTGCCAGTAGTATAGATCCTGTACATGGGACCTATGGCTACACCTTC	CASSIDPVHGTYGYTF
TRBJ2-1	TRBV9	NA	NA	TGTGCCAGCACCCTAAGTCAGGGGCATGAGCAGTTCTTC	CASTLSQGHEQFF
TRBJ2-3	TRBV7-3	TRBD1	NA	TGTGCCAGCAGCCTGGGAGACAGGGAATTAACAGATACGCAGTATTTT	CASSLGDRELTDTQYF
TRBJ1-5	TRBV12-3/TRBV12-4	NA	NA	TGTGCCAGCAGTTTCCGCAATCAGCCCCAGCATTTT	CASSFRNQPQHF
TRBJ1-4	TRBV9	NA	NA	TGTGCCAGCAGCGTAGGCAACTTGAATGAAAAACTGTTTTTT	CASSVGNLNEKLFF
TRBJ1-6	TRBV28	NA	NA	TGTGCCAGCAGTATCGTAAGCTCCTATAATTCACCCCTCCACTTT	CASSIVSSYNSPLHF
TRBJ2-7	TRBV11-3	NA	NA	TGTGCCAGCAGCCCGGTAGATTCAGGGCCCTACGAGCAGTACTTC	CASSPVDSGPYEQYF
TRBJ1-2	TRBV9	NA	NA	TGTGCCAGTTTAGCTCCAGGGCCTCAGGGAGGCTACACCTTC	CASLAPGPQGGYTF
TRBJ1-4	TRBV5-1	NA	NA	TGCGCCAGCAGCTTGGATTCAACTAATGAAAAACTGTTTTTT	CASSLDSTNEKLFF
TRBJ1-2	TRBV29-1	NA	NA	TGCAGCGTTGAAGAAAACTATGGCTACACCTTC	CSVEENYGYTF